Included here is one T cell receptor (beta chain) sequence, with context. This entry is derived from a study of blood T cell repertoires in COVID-19. Across the whole study: The United States, Italy and Spain were the sources of the acute and convalescent COVID-19 samples. Sources were T cells, B-cell-depleted T cells, or PBMCs; the material itself was cDNA or gDNA.

There are 16 residues in the CDR3. V lost 0 bases and J lost 2, with 11 bases in between. Germline V lookup: CDR1 MGHRA, CDR2 YSYEKL. In Seattle, patients joined the study during active infection and were tracked longitudinally. In the original processing: Amplification with reference gene primers provided the estimates of nucleated cell counts. Here immunoSEQ multiplex PCR was the method, and the copy in TCRdb shows in-frame clones only, minus some. Clone size and V and J calls were adopted from that table, with D and trimming inferred from the DNA. The sample carries 100,000 to 150,000 clones, 81% recorded once.

The sequence derives from a man aged 25 to 40 with COVID-19, enrolled during active disease. The chain has TRBV4-1 and TRBJ1-5; no reliable D call. Sample: peripheral blood. The CDR3 nucleotides read TGCGCCAGCAGCCAAGAGGATAGGAGAGGCAATCAGCCCCAGCATTTT. It translates to CASSQEDRRGNQPQHF.